A selection of T cell receptor beta chains follows, all from one sample in a study of CD8+ T cells in alopecia areata. Using immunoSEQ multiplex PCR, the repertoire was profiled, and TCRdb retains in-frame clones only, with some absent. The sample holds approximately 150,000 clones; around 47% are singletons and the top ten take approximately 7%. The source material was CD4+ T cells sorted from blood. The receptors here all came from a human donor with alopecia areata. CDR3s include the opening cysteine and the closing phenylalanine or tryptophan. Each record gives: clone size, V gene, CDR3 protein. Only part of the rows carry a size: once, few, many, or a class if the clone is expanded.

NA | TRBV27 | CASGGTVSYEQYF
NA | TRBV10-3 | CAISGGTGGIEQFF
NA | TRBV29-1 | CSVVAYNEQFF
once | TRBV4-1 | CASSQGPTEIYGYTF
few | TRBV5-4 | CASSRAAEQYF
few | TRBV7-2 | CASSLTSGATDTQYF
NA | TRBV5-1 | CASSLVGGKDYGYTF
NA | TRBV29-1 | CSVGGGYNEQFF
NA | TRBV30 | CAWSPAGLAEYNEQFF
few | TRBV6-5 | CASSFERQETQYF
NA | TRBV5-1 | CASSEGLADNEQFF
NA | TRBV29-1 | CSVDGVQETQYF
NA | TRBV9 | CASSVGDWVSYNEQFF
few | TRBV29-1 | CSAQTGPRTDTQYF
NA | TRBV11-2 | CASSLVVVYNEQFF
NA | TRBV30 | CAWKLTGELFF
few | TRBV7-9 | CASSLDPSGRIAEQFF
NA | TRBV28 | CASSYRGANTGELFF
few | TRBV30 | CAWRTSGGSETQYF
NA | TRBV29-1 | CSVGGRAFEQYF
NA | TRBV2 | CASSEVSGRAQYF
NA | TRBV5-1 | CASSREGTDTQYF
NA | TRBV16 | CASSPLRQGRGEGTEAFF
NA | TRBV29-1 | CSVAGPTMGTQYF
once | TRBV2 | CASSQGDRTNTGELFF
NA | TRBV4-1 | CASSLGLVGDTQYF
NA | TRBV28 | CASRNTYGYTF
few | TRBV19 | CASSIDRTRGTGELFF
once | TRBV5-1 | CASSSDLSEAFF
NA | TRBV20-1 | CSAMVGETQYF
NA | TRBV9 | CASSPGTSRSGELFF
few | TRBV11-2 | CASSIPGPTYEQYF
NA | TRBV19 | CASSIGANVLTF
NA | TRBV7-8 | CASSLGEEVGTF
few | TRBV28 | CASSVTGYGEQYF
NA | TRBV28 | CASSLRQGGAHEQYF
few | TRBV4-1 | CASSQPTSGNNEQFF
NA | TRBV5-1 | CASKAEHNEKLFF
NA | TRBV27 | CASRGLAGVSGANVLTF
NA | TRBV7-8 | CASSGRGARRENIQYF
NA | TRBV5-1 | CASSLAPPGYEQYF
few | TRBV29-1 | CSFGRTDRAEQYF
NA | TRBV28 | CASISGQGAQPQHF
NA | TRBV29-1 | CSVEHSHYGYTF
few | TRBV19 | CASMISGANVLTF
NA | TRBV10-3 | CAISGLNSGYTF
NA | TRBV29-1 | CSAGQGIGQPQHF
NA | TRBV4-1 | CASSGGKGPDTQYF
NA | TRBV7-9 | CASSLGGITAANVLTF
NA | TRBV15 | CATRAGANYGYTF
few | TRBV29-1 | CSVKQGSQPQHF